This TCR beta chain appears in the sequencing data of a study of response to subunit inactivated influenza vaccine. General study findings and limits: The authors proposed limited new T cell recruitment per seasonal influenza vaccination.

MiXCR, applied by TCRdb to the RT-PCR reads, yields one record per CDR3 protein. The table includes hundreds of thousands of distinct CDR3 sequences, approximately 12% detected once. This clonotype appeared a few times. Its cognate antigen is unknown. In germline, CDR1 is MNHEY, CDR2 SMNVEV (reference sequence). The V segment lost 2 bases and the J segment 5 bases; nucleotides outside the gene matches: 4. The CDR3 length is 15 residues. This TCR was recovered from a man aged 45 to 65 who received an inactivated influenza vaccine. The V call is TRBV27, the J call TRBJ2-1; TRBD2 matches at 9 bases. Sequencing used non-naive T cells sorted from PBMCs, obtained around 15 days before vaccination. Here the CDR3 reads CASSLRLAANNEQFF. As DNA, the CDR3 is TGTGCCAGCAGTTTAAGACTAGCGGCTAACAATGAGCAGTTCTTC.